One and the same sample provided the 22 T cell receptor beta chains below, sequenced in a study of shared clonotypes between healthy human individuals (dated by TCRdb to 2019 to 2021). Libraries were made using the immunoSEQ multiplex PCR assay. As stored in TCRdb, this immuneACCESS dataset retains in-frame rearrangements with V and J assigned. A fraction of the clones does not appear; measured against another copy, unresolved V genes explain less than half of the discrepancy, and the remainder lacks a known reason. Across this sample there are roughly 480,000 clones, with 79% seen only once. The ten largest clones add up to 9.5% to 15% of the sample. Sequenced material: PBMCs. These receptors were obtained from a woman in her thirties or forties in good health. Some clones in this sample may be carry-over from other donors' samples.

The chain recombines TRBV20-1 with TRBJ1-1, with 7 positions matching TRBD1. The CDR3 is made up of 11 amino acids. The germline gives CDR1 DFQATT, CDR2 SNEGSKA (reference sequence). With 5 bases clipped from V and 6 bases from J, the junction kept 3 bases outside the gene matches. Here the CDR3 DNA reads TGCAGTGCTTACAGGGGATCTGAAGCTTTCTTT. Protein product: CSAYRGSEAFF.

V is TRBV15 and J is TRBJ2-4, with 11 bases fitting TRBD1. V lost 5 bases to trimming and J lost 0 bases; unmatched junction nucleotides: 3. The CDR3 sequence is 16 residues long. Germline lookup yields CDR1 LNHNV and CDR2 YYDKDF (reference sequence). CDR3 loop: CATSVGQGVAKNIQYF. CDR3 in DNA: TGTGCCACCAGCGTGGGACAGGGGGTAGCCAAAAACATTCAGTACTTC.

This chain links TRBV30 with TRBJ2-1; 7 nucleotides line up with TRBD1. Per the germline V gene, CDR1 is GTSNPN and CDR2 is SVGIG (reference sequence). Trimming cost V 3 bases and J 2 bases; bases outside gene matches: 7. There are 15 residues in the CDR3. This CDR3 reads CAWSLGQVPYNEQFF. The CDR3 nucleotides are TGTGCCTGGAGCCTAGGACAGGTGCCCTACAATGAGCAGTTCTTC.

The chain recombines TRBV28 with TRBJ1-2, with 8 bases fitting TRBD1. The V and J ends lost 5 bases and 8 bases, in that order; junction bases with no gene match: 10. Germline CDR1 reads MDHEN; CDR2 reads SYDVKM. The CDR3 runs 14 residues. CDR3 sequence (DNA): TGTGCCAGCAGTCGACAGGGGCGCTATGGAGGCTACACCTTC. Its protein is CASSRQGRYGGYTF.

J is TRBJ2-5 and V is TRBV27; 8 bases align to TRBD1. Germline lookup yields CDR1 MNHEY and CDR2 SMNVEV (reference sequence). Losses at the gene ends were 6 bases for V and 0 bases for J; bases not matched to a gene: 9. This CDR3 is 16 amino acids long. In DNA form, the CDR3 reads TGTGCCAGCAGACCTGACAGGGGCCGGTACCAAGAGACCCAGTACTTC. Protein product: CASRPDRGRYQETQYF.

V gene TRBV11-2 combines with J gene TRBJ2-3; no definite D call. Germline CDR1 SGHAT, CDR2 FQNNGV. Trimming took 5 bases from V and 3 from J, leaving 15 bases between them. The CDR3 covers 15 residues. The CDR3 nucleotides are TGTGCCAGCAGCGTGATCTGGTCAGGAACAGATACGCAGTATTTT. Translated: CASSVIWSGTDTQYF. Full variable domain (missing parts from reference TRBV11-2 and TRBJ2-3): EAGVAQSPRYKIIEKRQSVAFWCNPISGHATLYWYQQILGQGPKLLIQFQNNGVVDDSQLPKDRFSAERLKGVDSTLKIQPAKLEDSAVYLCASSVIWSGTDTQYFGPGTRLTVL.

CDR3 bases: TGTGCCAGCAGTTACTCACGGACACAGGGAAAACTGTTTTTT. Translated, it gives CASSYSRTQGKLFF. The chain carries TRBV6-5 and TRBJ1-4; D is perhaps TRBD1 (6 bases). Germline CDR1 reads MNHEY; CDR2 reads SVGAGI. The CDR3 has 14 amino acids. V gave up 0 bases and J gave up 10 bases, with 12 bases separating them.

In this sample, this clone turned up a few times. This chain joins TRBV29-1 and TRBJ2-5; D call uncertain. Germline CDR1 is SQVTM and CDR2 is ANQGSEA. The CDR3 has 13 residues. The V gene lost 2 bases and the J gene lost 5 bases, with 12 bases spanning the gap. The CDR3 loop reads CSVERQPLETQYF. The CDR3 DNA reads TGCAGCGTTGAACGGCAGCCACTGGAGACCCAGTACTTC.

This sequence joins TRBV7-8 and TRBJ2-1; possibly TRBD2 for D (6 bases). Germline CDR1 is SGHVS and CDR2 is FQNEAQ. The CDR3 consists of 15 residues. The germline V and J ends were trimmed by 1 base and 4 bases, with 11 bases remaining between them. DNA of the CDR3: TGTGCCAGCAGCTTAGGAGCGGGCTTTTACAATGAGCAGTTCTTC. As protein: CASSLGAGFYNEQFF.

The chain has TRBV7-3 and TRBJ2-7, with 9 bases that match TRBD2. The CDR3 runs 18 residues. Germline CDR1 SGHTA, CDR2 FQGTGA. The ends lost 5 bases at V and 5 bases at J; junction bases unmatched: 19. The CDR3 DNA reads TGTGCCAGCAGCCTTCCCAGGCTTCCGGGGACTAGCTTTCACGAGCAGTACTTC. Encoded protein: CASSLPRLPGTSFHEQYF.

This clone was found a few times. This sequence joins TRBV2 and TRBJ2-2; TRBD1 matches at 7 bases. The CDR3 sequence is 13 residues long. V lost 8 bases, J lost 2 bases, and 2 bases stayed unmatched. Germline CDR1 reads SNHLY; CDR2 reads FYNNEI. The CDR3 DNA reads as TGTGCCAGCGACAGGGACAACACCGGGGAGCTGTTTTTT. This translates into CASDRDNTGELFF.

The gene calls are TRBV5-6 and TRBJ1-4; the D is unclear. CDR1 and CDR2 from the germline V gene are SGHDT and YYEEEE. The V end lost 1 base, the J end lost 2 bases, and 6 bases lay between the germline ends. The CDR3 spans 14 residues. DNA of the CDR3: TGTGCCAGCAGCTTGCGAGGGACTAATGAAAAACTGTTTTTT. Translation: CASSLRGTNEKLFF.

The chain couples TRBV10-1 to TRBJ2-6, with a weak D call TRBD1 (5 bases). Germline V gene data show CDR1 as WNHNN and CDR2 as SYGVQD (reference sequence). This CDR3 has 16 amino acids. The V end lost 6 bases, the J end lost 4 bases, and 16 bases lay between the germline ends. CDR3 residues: CASREGVLGGANVLTF. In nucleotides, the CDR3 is TGCGCCAGCAGGGAAGGGGTCCTGGGGGGGGCCAACGTCCTGACTTTC.

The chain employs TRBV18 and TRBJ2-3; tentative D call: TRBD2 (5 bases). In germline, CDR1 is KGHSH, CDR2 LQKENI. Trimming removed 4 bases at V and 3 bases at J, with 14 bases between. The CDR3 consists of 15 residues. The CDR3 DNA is TGTGCCAGCTCACAGAACGGAGGTAGGACAGATACGCAGTATTTT. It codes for CASSQNGGRTDTQYF. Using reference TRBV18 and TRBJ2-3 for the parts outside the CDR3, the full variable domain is NAGVMQNPRHLVRRRGQEARLRCSPMKGHSHVYWYRQLPEEGLKFMVYLQKENIIDESGMPKERFSAEFPKEGPSILRIQQVVRGDSAAYFCASSQNGGRTDTQYFGPGTRLTVL.

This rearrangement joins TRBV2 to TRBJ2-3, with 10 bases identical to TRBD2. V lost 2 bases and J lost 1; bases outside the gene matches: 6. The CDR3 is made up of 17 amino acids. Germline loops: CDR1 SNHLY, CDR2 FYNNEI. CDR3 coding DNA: TGTGCCAGCAGTGAATCTAGCGGGAGCTCGGGCACAGATACGCAGTATTTT. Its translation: CASSESSGSSGTDTQYF.

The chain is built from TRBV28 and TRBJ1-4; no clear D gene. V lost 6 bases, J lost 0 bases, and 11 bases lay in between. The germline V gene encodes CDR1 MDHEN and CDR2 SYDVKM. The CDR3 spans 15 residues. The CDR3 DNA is TGTGCCAGCAGCCTCGGGGTTTCAACTAATGAAAAACTGTTTTTT. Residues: CASSLGVSTNEKLFF.

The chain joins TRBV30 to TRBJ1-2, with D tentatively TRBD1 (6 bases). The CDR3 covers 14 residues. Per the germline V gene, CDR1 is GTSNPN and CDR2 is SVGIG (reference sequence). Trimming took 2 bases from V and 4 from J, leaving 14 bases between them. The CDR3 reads CAWSRGDRRYGYTF. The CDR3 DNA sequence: TGTGCCTGGAGTAGGGGGGACCGGCGCTATGGCTACACCTTC.

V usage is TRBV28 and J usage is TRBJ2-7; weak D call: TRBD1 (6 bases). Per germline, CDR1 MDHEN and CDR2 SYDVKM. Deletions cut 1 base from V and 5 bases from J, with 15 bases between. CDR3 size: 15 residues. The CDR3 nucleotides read TGTGCCAGCAGTTTATCATGGGGACAACTGAACGAGCAGTACTTC. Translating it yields CASSLSWGQLNEQYF.

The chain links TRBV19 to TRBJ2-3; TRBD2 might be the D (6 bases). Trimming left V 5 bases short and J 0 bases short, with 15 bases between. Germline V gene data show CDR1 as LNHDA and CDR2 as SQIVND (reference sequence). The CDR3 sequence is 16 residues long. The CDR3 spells CASSGRDWPSTDTQYF. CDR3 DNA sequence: TGTGCCAGTAGTGGCCGGGACTGGCCTAGCACAGATACGCAGTATTTT.

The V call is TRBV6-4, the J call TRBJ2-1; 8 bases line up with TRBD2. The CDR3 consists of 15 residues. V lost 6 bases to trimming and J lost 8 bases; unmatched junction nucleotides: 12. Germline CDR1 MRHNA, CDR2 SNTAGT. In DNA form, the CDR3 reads TGTGCCAGCAGCCCCGGGACTAGGCAAAGCGATGAGCAGTTCTTC. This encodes CASSPGTRQSDEQFF.

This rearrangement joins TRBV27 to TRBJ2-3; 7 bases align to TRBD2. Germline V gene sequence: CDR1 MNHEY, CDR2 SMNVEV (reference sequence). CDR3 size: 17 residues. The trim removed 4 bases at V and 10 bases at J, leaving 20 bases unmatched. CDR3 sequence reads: CASSSSRTGGILFAQYF. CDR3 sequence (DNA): TGTGCCAGCAGTTCCTCCCGTACGGGGGGAATTCTTTTTGCGCAGTATTTT.

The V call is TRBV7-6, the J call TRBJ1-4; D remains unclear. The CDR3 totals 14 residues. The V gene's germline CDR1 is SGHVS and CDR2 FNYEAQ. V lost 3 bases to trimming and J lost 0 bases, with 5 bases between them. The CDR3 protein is CASSFGPTNEKLFF. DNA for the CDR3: TGTGCCAGCAGCTTCGGACCAACTAATGAAAAACTGTTTTTT. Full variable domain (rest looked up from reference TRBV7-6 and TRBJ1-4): GAGVSQSPRYKVTKRGQDVALRCDPISGHVSLYWYRQALGQGPEFLTYFNYEAQQDKSGLPNDRFSAERPEGSISTLTIQRTEQRDSAMYRCASSFGPTNEKLFFGSGTQLSVL.